A selection of T cell receptor beta chains follows, all from one sample in a study of OX40 agonist ivuxolimab in advanced cancers. TCRdb's table, derived via immunoSEQ multiplex PCR, lists solely in-frame clones and lacks some. Here the sample spans about 60,000 clones, 75% to 90% being singletons. Sequences were derived from CD4+ or CD8+ T cells sorted from blood, sampled in a trial of the OX40 agonist ivuxolimab. Receptors were obtained from an adult with an advanced solid tumor such as melanoma, head and neck, liver or kidney cancer. CDR3s include the opening cysteine and the closing phenylalanine or tryptophan. The D gene is left open where the match is weak. Clone size appears in some rows only: once, few, many, or a class for an expanded clone.

size: .; D: TRBD1; J: TRBJ2-5; V: TRBV7-2; CDR3: CASSPTGLETQYF; DNA: TGTGCCAGCAGCCCGACAGGGTTAGAGACCCAGTACTTC
size: .; D: TRBD2; J: TRBJ2-5; V: TRBV7-6; CDR3: CASSRRLAGGQETQYF; DNA: TGTGCCAGCAGCCGACGTCTAGCGGGGGGCCAAGAGACCCAGTACTTC
size: .; D: .; J: TRBJ2-3; V: TRBV10-3; CDR3: CAIRTYTDTQYF; DNA: TGTGCCATCCGGACTTACACAGATACGCAGTATTTT
size: .; D: .; J: TRBJ2-7; V: TRBV4-3; CDR3: CASSLVGGSEQYF; DNA: TGCGCCAGCAGCCTGGTGGGTGGGAGCGAGCAGTACTTC
size: .; D: .; J: TRBJ2-5; V: TRBV7-8; CDR3: CASSRDTTHQETQYF; DNA: TGTGCCAGCAGCAGAGATACGACTCACCAAGAGACCCAGTACTTC
size: once; D: .; J: TRBJ1-3; V: TRBV10-2; CDR3: CASSDAGAGNTIYF; DNA: TGCGCCAGCAGTGACGCTGGGGCGGGAAACACCATATATTTT
size: .; D: TRBD1; J: TRBJ2-2; V: TRBV15; CDR3: CATSPQGAVTGELFF; DNA: TGTGCCACCAGCCCGCAGGGGGCGGTCACCGGGGAGCTGTTTTTT
size: few; D: .; J: TRBJ2-7; V: TRBV6-6; CDR3: CASKAVYEQYF; DNA: TGTGCCAGCAAGGCCGTCTACGAGCAGTACTTC
size: .; D: TRBD1; J: TRBJ1-1; V: TRBV30; CDR3: CAYQGDVTEAFF; DNA: TGTGCCTACCAGGGGGACGTCACTGAAGCTTTCTTT
size: .; D: .; J: TRBJ1-5; V: TRBV5-5; CDR3: CASSQTASGQPQHF; DNA: TGTGCCAGCAGCCAGACAGCGTCAGGGCAGCCCCAGCATTTT
size: .; D: .; J: TRBJ1-2; V: TRBV5-8; CDR3: CASSLSNALGYGYTF; DNA: TGTGCCAGCAGCTTGAGCAACGCTTTAGGCTATGGCTACACCTTC
size: .; D: TRBD2; J: TRBJ2-6; V: TRBV5-1; CDR3: CASSSGTSGNTGANVLTF; DNA: TGCGCCAGCAGCTCCGGGACTAGCGGGAACACTGGGGCCAACGTCCTGACTTTC
size: .; D: .; J: TRBJ1-5; V: TRBV5-1; CDR3: CASRGDGSNQPQHF; DNA: TGCGCCAGCAGGGGGGACGGTAGCAATCAGCCCCAGCATTTT
size: .; D: TRBD2; J: TRBJ2-5; V: TRBV7-2; CDR3: CASSLVGRGAPQETQYF; DNA: TGTGCCAGCAGCTTAGTCGGGAGGGGTGCGCCACAAGAGACCCAGTACTTC
size: .; D: .; J: TRBJ1-1; V: TRBV10-2; CDR3: CASSPTNTEAFF; DNA: TGCGCCAGCAGTCCCACGAACACTGAAGCTTTCTTT
size: once; D: .; J: TRBJ2-1; V: TRBV12-5; CDR3: CASGLKPNSYNEQFF; DNA: TGTGCTAGTGGTTTGAAACCAAACTCCTACAATGAGCAGTTCTTC
size: .; D: TRBD2; J: TRBJ2-5; V: TRBV6-6; CDR3: CASSYSRLAGGETQYF; DNA: TGTGCCAGCAGTTACTCGAGGCTAGCGGGAGGAGAGACCCAGTACTTC
size: .; D: TRBD2; J: TRBJ2-1; V: TRBV2; CDR3: CASSEDQGLYNEQFF; DNA: TGTGCCAGCAGTGAGGACCAGGGACTATACAATGAGCAGTTCTTC
size: .; D: .; J: TRBJ2-5; V: TRBV7-7; CDR3: CASSAFGGDQETQYF; DNA: TGTGCCAGCAGCGCCTTCGGTGGAGACCAAGAGACCCAGTACTTC
size: .; D: .; J: TRBJ2-5; V: TRBV5-1; CDR3: CASSLWGANDETQYF; DNA: TGCGCCAGCAGCTTGTGGGGGGCTAACGACGAGACCCAGTACTTC
size: .; D: .; J: TRBJ2-5; V: TRBV27; CDR3: CASSLTVGRGLETQYF; DNA: TGTGCCAGCAGTTTAACGGTGGGACGGGGGCTGGAGACCCAGTACTTC
size: .; D: .; J: TRBJ2-3; V: TRBV7-2; CDR3: CASSLRRVVRDTQYF; DNA: TGTGCCAGCAGCTTAAGAAGAGTCGTTAGAGATACGCAGTATTTT
size: .; D: .; J: TRBJ1-2; V: TRBV5-4; CDR3: CASSLSTWTAANYGYTF; DNA: TGTGCCAGCAGCCTATCTACCTGGACAGCCGCTAACTATGGCTACACCTTC
size: .; D: TRBD1; J: TRBJ1-5; V: TRBV6-5; CDR3: CASRTGTNQPQHF; DNA: TGTGCCAGCAGGACAGGGACAAATCAGCCCCAGCATTTT
size: .; D: TRBD2; J: TRBJ2-7; V: TRBV7-9; CDR3: CASSLSGAPPYEQYF; DNA: TGTGCCAGCAGCCTTAGCGGGGCCCCTCCCTACGAGCAGTACTTC
size: .; D: .; J: TRBJ2-7; V: TRBV5-6; CDR3: CASSFSGGGYEQYF; DNA: TGTGCCAGCAGCTTTTCAGGGGGGGGGTACGAGCAGTACTTC
size: .; D: TRBD1; J: TRBJ1-6; V: TRBV7-9; CDR3: CASSLQGQGMSPLHF; DNA: TGTGCCAGCAGCCTTCAGGGACAGGGGATGTCACCCCTCCACTTT
size: .; D: .; J: TRBJ2-6; V: TRBV5-4; CDR3: CASSFRGAGANVLTF; DNA: TGTGCCAGCAGCTTTAGGGGGGCTGGGGCCAACGTCCTGACTTTC
size: .; D: TRBD1; J: TRBJ2-1; V: TRBV4-3; CDR3: CASSPTGGSYNEQFF; DNA: TGCGCCAGCAGCCCGACAGGGGGCTCCTACAATGAGCAGTTCTTC
size: .; D: TRBD1; J: TRBJ2-5; V: TRBV18; CDR3: CASSPRTGGEETQYF; DNA: TGTGCCAGCTCACCACGGACAGGGGGAGAGGAGACCCAGTACTTC
size: .; D: .; J: TRBJ1-1; V: TRBV30; CDR3: CAWRGGGTEAFF; DNA: TGTGCCTGGAGAGGTGGGGGCACTGAAGCTTTCTTT
size: .; D: .; J: TRBJ2-7; V: TRBV6-6; CDR3: CASRPPGGALDEQYF; DNA: TGTGCCAGCAGACCCCCTGGGGGGGCTCTCGACGAGCAGTACTTC
size: .; D: .; J: TRBJ2-1; V: TRBV14; CDR3: CASSQVVGNEQFF; DNA: TGTGCCAGCAGCCAAGTAGTGGGCAATGAGCAGTTCTTC
size: .; D: .; J: TRBJ1-1; V: TRBV5-6; CDR3: CASSLQGANTEAFF; DNA: TGTGCCAGCAGCTTACAGGGAGCGAACACTGAAGCTTTCTTT
size: .; D: .; J: TRBJ2-3; V: TRBV20-1; CDR3: CSARRGTQYF; DNA: TGCAGTGCTAGGAGGGGAACGCAGTATTTT
size: .; D: TRBD2; J: TRBJ2-1; V: TRBV9; CDR3: CASSVEQRGPYNEQFF; DNA: TGTGCCAGCAGCGTAGAACAGCGGGGGCCGTACAATGAGCAGTTCTTC
size: .; D: .; J: TRBJ1-3; V: TRBV5-1; CDR3: CASSPDGSGNTIYF; DNA: TGCGCCAGCAGCCCGGACGGCTCTGGAAACACCATATATTTT
size: .; D: .; J: TRBJ1-2; V: TRBV4-1; CDR3: CASSQRQFNYGYTF; DNA: TGCGCCAGCAGCCAACGACAGTTTAACTATGGCTACACCTTC
size: .; D: TRBD1; J: TRBJ1-4; V: TRBV19; CDR3: CASSTTTGFEKLFF; DNA: TGTGCCAGTAGTACTACGACAGGGTTCGAAAAACTGTTTTTT
size: .; D: .; J: TRBJ1-2; V: TRBV5-6; CDR3: CASSLQGWVGYGYTF; DNA: TGTGCCAGCAGCTTGCAGGGATGGGTGGGCTATGGCTACACCTTC
size: .; D: .; J: TRBJ2-5; V: TRBV6-1; CDR3: CASSQGTQYF; DNA: TGTGCCAGCAGCCAGGGAACCCAGTACTTC
size: .; D: TRBD1; J: TRBJ2-1; V: TRBV6-1; CDR3: CASSEQGAGDEQFF; DNA: TGTGCCAGCAGTGAACAGGGGGCTGGGGATGAGCAGTTCTTC
size: .; D: TRBD2; J: TRBJ2-7; V: TRBV5-4; CDR3: CASSWSGGAGYEQYF; DNA: TGTGCCAGCAGCTGGAGCGGGGGGGCCGGGTACGAGCAGTACTTC
size: .; D: .; J: TRBJ1-1; V: TRBV5-4; CDR3: CASSSPAAPLEAFF; DNA: TGTGCCAGCAGCTCCCCGGCAGCCCCCCTGGAAGCTTTCTTT
size: .; D: TRBD1; J: TRBJ1-1; V: TRBV18; CDR3: CASSDLGQGVTEAFF; DNA: TGTGCCAGCTCAGACTTGGGACAGGGAGTCACTGAAGCTTTCTTT